This T cell receptor (beta chain) was captured in a study of TIL therapy for anti-PD-1-resistant metastatic lung cancer. Study-level background: A few tumors were EGFR-mutant and two were ALK-rearranged. Tumors carried a median about 1.5 non-synonymous mutations per megabase.

The libraries were made with immunoSEQ v3. Assay used: immunoSEQ multiplex PCR; TCRdb lists only in-frame clones, some missing. The data hold about 32,000 clones, with about 70% observed a single time. The sample's time point: pre-treatment sample, taken before nivolumab and TIL therapy. Sample: blood, taken at baseline. The TCR was taken from a woman aged 30-79 years with non-small cell lung cancer.

The DNA for the CDR3 is TGTGCCAGTAGTATCTCCGGACAGGGCGCCCCCCAACAGATCCCCGTGTTTTACGAGCAGTACTTC. Translated: CASSISGQGAPQQIPVFYEQYF. The J gene is TRBJ2-7, the V gene TRBV19, with TRBD1 matching 8 bases. V shed 3 bases and J 4 bases; nucleotides not matched to a gene: 29. CDR1 is LNHDA and CDR2 is SQIVND in the germline V gene (reference sequence). The CDR3 runs to 22 residues.